This T cell receptor (beta chain) was captured by sequencing in a study of follicular helper T cells after annual influenza vaccination. Whole-study findings and limits: Plasmablast frequency change correlated with clonality change in ICOS+CD38+ cTfh.

Clones were read by immunoSEQ multiplex PCR, and TCRdb kept only the in-frame ones, dropping some. Found here are more than 13,000 clones, about 77% of them singletons; the top ten hold almost 0.45%. Time point given: 2015-2016 season, pre-vaccination. Adults were given seasonal inactivated influenza vaccine, and blood CD4 subsets were sorted before and after vaccination. Donors were community-dwelling with no influenza vaccine in the prior 6 months. Germline V gene data show CDR1 as MGHRA and CDR2 as YSYEKL. V was clipped by 4 bases and J by 4 bases, with 10 bases between them. There are 13 residues in the CDR3. In the case of this clone: What it binds is unknown.

The starting material was CXCR5- memory CD4+ T cells sorted from blood, obtained on the day of influenza vaccination. The chain combines TRBV4-1 with TRBJ1-1; unclear D gene. This TCR came from an adult who received the influenza vaccine. In nucleotides, the CDR3 is TGCGCCAGCAGCCTGCGAGTATCCACTGAAGCTTTCTTT. It yields the protein CASSLRVSTEAFF.